These T cell receptor beta chains were read from a single sample in a study of cytomegalovirus exposure and HLA in healthy donors. The repertoire was sequenced with immunoSEQ multiplex PCR; TCRdb's copy has only in-frame clones and lacks some. The sample holds roughly 87,000 clones; about 76% are singletons and the top ten take approximately 15%. Input material: PBMCs. These receptors were collected from a woman between 40 and 55 years old in good health and CMV-seropositive. Both conserved end residues are part of each CDR3. The D gene is left open where the match is weak. Expanded clones get a size class; other rows say once, few or many, or leave the size out.

13	few	-	TRBV9	CASSVDGNGELFF
15	-	-	TRBV7-3	CASSLGGGPTDTQYF
13	-	TRBD2	TRBV10-3	CATRLAGAYEQYF
15	once	TRBD1	TRBV14	CASSRPGQYNSPLHF
15	-	-	TRBV30	CAATKGAYSGNTIYF
12	-	TRBD1	TRBV25-1	CASRRTGGEAFF
14	-	-	TRBV4-2	CASSQEEQYTEAFF
14	-	-	TRBV5-1	CASTLYLSTDTQYF
14	-	-	TRBV27	CASSTGRPREPLYF
13	-	-	TRBV27	CASSPQGNQPQHF
13	-	-	TRBV6-5	CASSPTVNQPQHF
14	few	-	TRBV28	CASSLETPNEKLFF
13	-	-	TRBV5-4	CASRQLPGTEAFF